A selection of T cell receptor beta chains follows, all from one sample in a study of cytomegalovirus exposure and HLA in healthy donors. Generated by immunoSEQ multiplex PCR, the TCRdb table keeps only in-frame clones and is missing some. The sample comprises 100,000 to 150,000 clones, approximately 75% of which are singletons, and approximately 0.99% rests with the top ten. Sequenced sample: PBMCs. Source of these receptors: a male donor in good health and CMV-seronegative. CDR3s include the opening cysteine and the closing phenylalanine or tryptophan. A D gene is named only where the DNA matches it firmly. Size is stated for part of the rows, as once, few or many counts, or as a class when the clone is expanded.

v_call	d_call	cdr3_length	clone_size	j_call	cdr3_aa	cdr3_nt
TRBV6-6	NA	15	NA	TRBJ2-7	CASSYTNRDGDEQYF	TGTGCCAGCAGTTACACCAACAGGGATGGTGACGAGCAGTACTTC
TRBV6-6	TRBD1	14	NA	TRBJ2-7	CASSWTGQTYEQYF	TGTGCCAGCAGTTGGACGGGACAGACCTACGAGCAGTACTTC
TRBV15	NA	17	NA	TRBJ1-6	CATSRASASSYNSPLHF	TGTGCCACCAGCAGAGCTAGCGCAAGCTCCTATAATTCACCCCTCCACTTT
TRBV7-8	NA	17	NA	TRBJ2-6	CASSLAHGTRGANVLTF	TGTGCCAGCAGCTTAGCGCACGGGACACGGGGGGCCAACGTCCTGACTTTC
TRBV6-5	NA	14	NA	TRBJ2-5	CASSYGARQETQYF	TGTGCCAGCAGTTACGGGGCCAGACAAGAGACCCAGTACTTC
TRBV20-1	NA	11	NA	TRBJ1-1	CSAGARTEAFF	TGCAGTGCTGGGGCCAGGACTGAAGCTTTCTTT
TRBV2	TRBD1	14	NA	TRBJ2-5	CASNQGAEAETQYF	TGTGCCAGCAACCAGGGGGCCGAGGCGGAGACCCAGTACTTC
TRBV18	NA	13	NA	TRBJ2-7	CASSPGLGYEQYF	TGTGCCAGCTCACCAGGGCTGGGCTACGAGCAGTACTTC
TRBV27	TRBD2	13	NA	TRBJ2-7	CASRGSGGREQYF	TGTGCCAGCAGGGGGAGCGGGGGAAGGGAGCAGTACTTC
TRBV10-3	TRBD1	16	NA	TRBJ2-1	CAISESTTGAYNEQFF	TGTGCCATCAGTGAGTCGACCACAGGGGCCTACAATGAGCAGTTCTTC
TRBV2	TRBD1	15	NA	TRBJ1-4	CASSQRGLANEKLFF	TGTGCCAGCAGCCAAAGGGGGCTGGCTAATGAAAAACTGTTTTTT
TRBV6-1	NA	13	NA	TRBJ2-3	CASGRGGTDTQYF	TGTGCCAGCGGCCGAGGTGGCACAGATACGCAGTATTTT
TRBV6-1	NA	13	NA	TRBJ2-5	CASTSASKETQYF	TGTGCCAGCACCTCAGCGTCAAAAGAGACCCAGTACTTC
TRBV6-6	NA	14	NA	TRBJ1-5	CASKGESTNQPQHF	TGTGCCAGCAAGGGGGAGAGCACCAACCAGCCCCAGCATTTT
TRBV2	NA	12	NA	TRBJ2-7	CASSERLRLQYF	TGTGCCAGCAGTGAACGTCTGAGGTTGCAGTACTTC
TRBV5-6	TRBD2	15	NA	TRBJ2-1	CASSLRSSGGAKQFF	TGTGCCAGCAGCTTGCGGAGTAGCGGGGGGGCGAAACAGTTCTTC
TRBV11-3	NA	15	NA	TRBJ2-1	CASSLGQATYNEQFF	TGTGCCAGCAGCTTAGGGCAGGCCACATACAATGAGCAGTTCTTC
TRBV7-8	NA	13	NA	TRBJ2-1	CASSLERDNEQFF	TGTGCCAGCAGCTTAGAGCGTGACAATGAGCAGTTCTTC
TRBV27	NA	13	NA	TRBJ2-1	CASSFGGPNEQFF	TGTGCCAGCAGTTTTGGGGGCCCGAATGAGCAGTTCTTC
TRBV5-1	NA	15	NA	TRBJ2-7	CASSLDPEPLRLPYF	TGCGCCAGCAGCTTGGACCCCGAACCCTTACGACTGCCGTACTTC
TRBV4-3	NA	14	few	TRBJ1-2	CASSQDTRGYGYTF	TGCGCCAGCAGCCAAGATACCAGGGGCTATGGCTACACCTTC
TRBV9	TRBD1	15	NA	TRBJ2-7	CASSADPTGVYEQYF	TGTGCCAGCAGCGCAGATCCGACAGGGGTGTACGAGCAGTACTTC
TRBV2	NA	13	NA	TRBJ2-1	CASSLGGVNEQFF	TGTGCCAGCAGCCTAGGGGGAGTAAATGAGCAGTTCTTC
TRBV5-4	NA	14	NA	TRBJ1-1	CASTVGGANTEAFF	TGTGCCAGCACCGTCGGGGGGGCCAACACTGAAGCTTTCTTT
TRBV5-4	TRBD1	13	NA	TRBJ1-2	CASSFGTGGLYTF	TGTGCCAGCAGCTTCGGGACAGGGGGACTTTACACCTTC
TRBV5-8	NA	17	few	TRBJ1-1	CASSLASTGTPNTEAFF	TGTGCCAGCAGCTTGGCCTCTACCGGGACACCGAACACTGAAGCTTTCTTT
TRBV5-1	TRBD1	13	few	TRBJ1-1	CASSLTGATEAFF	TGCGCCAGCAGCTTAACAGGGGCCACTGAAGCTTTCTTT
TRBV15	NA	15	NA	TRBJ1-4	CATSTGGDLGEKLFF	TGTGCCACCAGCACCGGAGGGGATCTAGGGGAAAAACTGTTTTTT
TRBV11-2	TRBD1	16	NA	TRBJ1-3	CASSGDRGNSGNTIYF	TGTGCCAGCAGCGGCGACAGGGGGAACTCTGGAAACACCATATATTTT
TRBV7-2	NA	14	NA	TRBJ2-2	CASRQDSRNGELFF	TGTGCCAGCAGACAGGACAGCCGGAACGGGGAGCTGTTTTTT
TRBV10-3	TRBD1	14	few	TRBJ1-4	CAIRSTGAREKLFF	TGTGCCATCAGATCGACAGGGGCTCGTGAAAAACTGTTTTTT